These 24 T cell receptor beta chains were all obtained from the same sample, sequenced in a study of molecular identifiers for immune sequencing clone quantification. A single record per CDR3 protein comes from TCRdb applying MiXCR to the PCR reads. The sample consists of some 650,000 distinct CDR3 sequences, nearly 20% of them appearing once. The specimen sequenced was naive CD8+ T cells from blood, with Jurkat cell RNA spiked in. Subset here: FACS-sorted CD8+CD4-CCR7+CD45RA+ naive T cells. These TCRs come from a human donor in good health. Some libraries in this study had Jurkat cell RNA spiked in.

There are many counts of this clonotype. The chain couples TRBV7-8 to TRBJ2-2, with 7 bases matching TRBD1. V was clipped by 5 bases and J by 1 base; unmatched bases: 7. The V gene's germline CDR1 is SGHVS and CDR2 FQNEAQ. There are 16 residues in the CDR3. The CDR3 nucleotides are TGTGCCAGCAGCCCCTGGGGGACAGTGAACACCGGGGAGCTGTTTTTT. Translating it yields CASSPWGTVNTGELFF. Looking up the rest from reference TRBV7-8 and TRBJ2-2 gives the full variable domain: GAGVSQSPRYKVAKRGQDVALRCDPISGHVSLFWYQQALGQGPEFLTYFQNEAQLDKSGLPSDRFFAERPEGSVSTLKIQRTQQEDSAVYLCASSPWGTVNTGELFFGEGSRLTVL.

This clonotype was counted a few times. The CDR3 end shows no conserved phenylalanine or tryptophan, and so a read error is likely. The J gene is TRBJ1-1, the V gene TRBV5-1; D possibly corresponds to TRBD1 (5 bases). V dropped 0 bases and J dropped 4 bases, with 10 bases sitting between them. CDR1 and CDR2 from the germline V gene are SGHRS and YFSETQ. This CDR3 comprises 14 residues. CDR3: CASSLERGGTEAFS. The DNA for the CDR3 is TGCGCCAGCAGCTTGGAGCGCGGGGGCACTGAAGCTTTCTCC.

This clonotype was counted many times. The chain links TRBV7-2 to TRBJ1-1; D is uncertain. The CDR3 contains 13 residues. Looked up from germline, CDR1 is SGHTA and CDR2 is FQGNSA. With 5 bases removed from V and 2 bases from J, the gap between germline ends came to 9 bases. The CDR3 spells CASSGGSNTEAFF. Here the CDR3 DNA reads TGTGCCAGCAGCGGAGGAAGCAACACTGAAGCTTTCTTT.

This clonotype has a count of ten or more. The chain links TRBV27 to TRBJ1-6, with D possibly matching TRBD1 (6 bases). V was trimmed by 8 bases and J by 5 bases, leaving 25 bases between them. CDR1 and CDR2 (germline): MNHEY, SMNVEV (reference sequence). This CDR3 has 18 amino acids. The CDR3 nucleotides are TGTGCCAGCTGTCATCAGGGGTCTCTTAGGCTAGATAATTCACCCCTCCACTTT. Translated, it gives CASCHQGSLRLDNSPLHF.

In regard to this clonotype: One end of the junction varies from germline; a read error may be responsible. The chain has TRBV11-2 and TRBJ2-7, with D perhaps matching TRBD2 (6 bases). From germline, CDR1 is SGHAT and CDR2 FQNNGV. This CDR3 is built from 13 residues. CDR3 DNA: TGTGCCAGCAGGGACACTAGCTCCTACGAGCAGTGCTTC. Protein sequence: CASRDTSSYEQCF.

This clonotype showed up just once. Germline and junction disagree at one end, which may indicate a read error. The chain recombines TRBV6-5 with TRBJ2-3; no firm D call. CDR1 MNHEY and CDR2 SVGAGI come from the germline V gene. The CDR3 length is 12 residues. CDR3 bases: TGTGCCAGCAGTTCGTTAGCAGATACGCAGTGTTTT. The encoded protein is CASSSLADTQCF.

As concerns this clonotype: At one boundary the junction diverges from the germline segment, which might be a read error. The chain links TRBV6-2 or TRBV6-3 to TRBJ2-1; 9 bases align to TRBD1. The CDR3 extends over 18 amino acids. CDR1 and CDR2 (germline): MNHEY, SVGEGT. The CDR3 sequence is CVSSSRDRVYVAYNEQFF. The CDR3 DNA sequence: TGTGTCAGCAGTTCCAGGGACAGGGTTTATGTAGCCTACAATGAGCAGTTCTTC.

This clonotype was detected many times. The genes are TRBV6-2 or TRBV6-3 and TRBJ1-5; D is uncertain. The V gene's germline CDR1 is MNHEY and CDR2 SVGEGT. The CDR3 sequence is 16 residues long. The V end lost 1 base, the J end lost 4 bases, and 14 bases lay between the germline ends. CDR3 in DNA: TGTGCCAGCAGTTACTGGAGTGTGCAGGTAAATCAGCCCCAGCATTTT. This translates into CASSYWSVQVNQPQHF.

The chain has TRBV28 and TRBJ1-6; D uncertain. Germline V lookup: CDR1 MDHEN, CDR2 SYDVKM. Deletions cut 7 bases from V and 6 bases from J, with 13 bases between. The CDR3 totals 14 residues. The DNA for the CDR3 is TGTGCCAGCAACTTGGGATTTCTTAATTCACCCCTCCACTTT. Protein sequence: CASNLGFLNSPLHF.

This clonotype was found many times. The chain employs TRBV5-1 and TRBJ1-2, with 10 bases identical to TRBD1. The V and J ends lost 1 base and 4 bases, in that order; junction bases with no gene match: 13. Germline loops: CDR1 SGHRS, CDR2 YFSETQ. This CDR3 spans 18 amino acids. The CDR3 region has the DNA TGCGCCAGCAGCTTGATGGTTGACAGGGGGCATCGCCCCTATGGCTACACCTTC. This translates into CASSLMVDRGHRPYGYTF.

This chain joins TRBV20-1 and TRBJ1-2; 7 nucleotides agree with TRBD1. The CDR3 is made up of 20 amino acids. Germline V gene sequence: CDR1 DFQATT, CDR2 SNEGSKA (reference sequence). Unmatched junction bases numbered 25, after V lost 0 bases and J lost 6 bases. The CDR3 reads CSARDYRGSPPRGTTHGYTF. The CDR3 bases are TGCAGTGCTAGAGATTACAGGGGTTCGCCCCCCCGTGGGACTACCCATGGCTACACCTTC.

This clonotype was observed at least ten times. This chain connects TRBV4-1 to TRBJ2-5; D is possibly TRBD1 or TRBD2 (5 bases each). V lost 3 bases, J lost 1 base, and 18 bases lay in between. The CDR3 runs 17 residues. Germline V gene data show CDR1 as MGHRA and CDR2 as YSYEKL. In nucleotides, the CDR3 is TGCGCCAGCAGCCAGCCAAACCGGGACCTGTTCCAAGAGACCCAGTACTTC. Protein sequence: CASSQPNRDLFQETQYF.

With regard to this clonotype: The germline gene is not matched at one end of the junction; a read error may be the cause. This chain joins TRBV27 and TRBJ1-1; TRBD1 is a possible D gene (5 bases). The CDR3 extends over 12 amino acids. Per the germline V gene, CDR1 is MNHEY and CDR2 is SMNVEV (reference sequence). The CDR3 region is CVSSFWGSEAFF. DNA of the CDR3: TGTGTCAGCAGTTTCTGGGGGTCTGAAGCTTTCTTT.

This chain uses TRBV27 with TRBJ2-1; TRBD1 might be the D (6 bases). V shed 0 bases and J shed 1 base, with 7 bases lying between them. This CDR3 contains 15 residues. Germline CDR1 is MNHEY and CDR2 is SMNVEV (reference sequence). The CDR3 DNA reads TGTGCCAGCAGTTTATCCGGACAGTCCTACAATGAGCAGTTCTTC. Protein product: CASSLSGQSYNEQFF.

CDR3 sequence: CASSQIGRTEAFF. The CDR3 DNA reads TGCGCCAGCAGCCAGATAGGTCGCACTGAAGCTTTCTTT. The chain recombines TRBV4-1 with TRBJ1-1, with D unresolved. Germline V gene lookup returns CDR1 MGHRA and CDR2 YSYEKL. The CDR3 sequence is 13 residues long. V lost 3 bases to trimming and J lost 4 bases, with 9 bases between them.

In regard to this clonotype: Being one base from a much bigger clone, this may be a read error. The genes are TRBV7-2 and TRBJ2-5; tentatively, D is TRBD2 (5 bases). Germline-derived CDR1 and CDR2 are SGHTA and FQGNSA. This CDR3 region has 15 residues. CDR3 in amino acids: CASNLGGGNQETQYF. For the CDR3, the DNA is TGTGCCAGCAACTTAGGAGGAGGAAATCAAGAGACCCAGTACTTC.

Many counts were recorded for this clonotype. In DNA form, the CDR3 reads TGTGCCAGCAGCCTTGGCGGAGGACAGGGGATAGAGACCCAGTACTTC. As protein: CASSLGGGQGIETQYF. The rearrangement joins TRBV13 to TRBJ2-5, with 9 bases aligning to TRBD1. Germline CDR1 reads PRHDT; CDR2 reads FYEKMQ (reference sequence). The CDR3 contains 16 residues. V shed 5 bases and J 4 bases; nucleotides not matched to a gene: 11.

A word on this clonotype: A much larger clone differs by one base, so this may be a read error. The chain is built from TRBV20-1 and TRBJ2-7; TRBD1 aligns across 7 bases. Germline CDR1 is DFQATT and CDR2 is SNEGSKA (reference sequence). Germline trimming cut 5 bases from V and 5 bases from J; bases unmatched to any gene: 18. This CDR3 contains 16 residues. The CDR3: CSAQGVTERFMDEQYF. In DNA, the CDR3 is TGCAGTGCTCAGGGGGTGACAGAAAGGTTCATGGACGAGCAGTACTTC.

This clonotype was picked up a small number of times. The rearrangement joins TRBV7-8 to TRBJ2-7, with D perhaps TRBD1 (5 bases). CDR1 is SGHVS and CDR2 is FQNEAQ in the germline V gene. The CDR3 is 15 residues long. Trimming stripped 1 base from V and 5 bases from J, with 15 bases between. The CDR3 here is CASSLVLGSGNEQYF. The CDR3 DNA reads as TGTGCCAGCAGCTTAGTCTTAGGGTCAGGGAACGAGCAGTACTTC.

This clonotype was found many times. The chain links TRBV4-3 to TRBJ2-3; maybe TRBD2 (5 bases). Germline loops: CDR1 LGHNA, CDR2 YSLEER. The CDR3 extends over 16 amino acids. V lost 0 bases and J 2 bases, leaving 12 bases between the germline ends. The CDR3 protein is CASSQDPRGLTDTQYF. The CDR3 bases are TGCGCCAGCAGCCAAGATCCCCGGGGTCTCACAGATACGCAGTATTTT.

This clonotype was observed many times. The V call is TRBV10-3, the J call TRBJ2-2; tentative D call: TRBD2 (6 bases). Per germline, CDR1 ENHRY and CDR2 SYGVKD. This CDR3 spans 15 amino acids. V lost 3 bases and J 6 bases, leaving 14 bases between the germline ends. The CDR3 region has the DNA TGTGCCATCAGTGATCCTCCCTCGGGAGCCGGGGAGCTGTTTTTT. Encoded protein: CAISDPPSGAGELFF.

The CDR3 coding sequence is TGTGCCAGTAACGAACAGGGGGATCGTGGCTACACCTTC. It is translated as CASNEQGDRGYTF. This sequence joins TRBV19 and TRBJ1-2; 8 nucleotides line up with TRBD1. Trimming cost V 7 bases and J 7 bases; bases outside gene matches: 8. The germline V gene encodes CDR1 LNHDA and CDR2 SQIVND (reference sequence). The CDR3 spans 13 residues.

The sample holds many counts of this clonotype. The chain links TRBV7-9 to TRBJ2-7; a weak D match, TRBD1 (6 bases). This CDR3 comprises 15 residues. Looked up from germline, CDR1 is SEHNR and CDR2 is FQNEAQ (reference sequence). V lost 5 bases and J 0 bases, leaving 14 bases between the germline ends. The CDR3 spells CASSETGQSSYEQYF. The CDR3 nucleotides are TGTGCCAGCAGCGAGACAGGTCAAAGCTCCTACGAGCAGTACTTC.

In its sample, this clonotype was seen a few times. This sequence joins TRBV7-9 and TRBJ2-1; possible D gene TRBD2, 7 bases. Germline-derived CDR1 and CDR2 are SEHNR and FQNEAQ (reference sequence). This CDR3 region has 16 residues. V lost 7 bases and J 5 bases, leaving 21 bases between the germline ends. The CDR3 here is CASTSAVGGPNNEQFF. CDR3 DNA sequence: TGTGCCAGCACCTCCGCGGTGGGGGGGCCTAACAATGAGCAGTTCTTC. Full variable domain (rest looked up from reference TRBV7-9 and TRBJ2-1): DTGVSQNPRHKITKRGQNVTFRCDPISEHNRLYWYRQTLGQGPEFLTYFQNEAQLEKSRLLSDRFSAERPKGSFSTLEIQRTEQGDSAMYLCASTSAVGGPNNEQFFGPGTRLTVL.